The sequence of this T cell receptor beta chain was determined in a study of cytomegalovirus exposure and HLA in healthy donors. The CDR3 has 16 residues. Germline CDR1 reads ENHRY; CDR2 reads SYGVKD. V lost 0 bases to trimming and J lost 7 bases, with 16 bases between them. It was with 60 Vbeta and 13 Jbeta primers that the PCR ran. Generated by immunoSEQ multiplex PCR, the TCRdb table keeps only in-frame clones and is missing some. The sample records some 140,000 clones, 60% to 80% being singletons. Study outcomes and limitations: An analysis that came later showed most CMV-associated TCR beta chains appearing HLA-restricted. TRBV6-2, TRBV6-3 and other indistinguishable V segments were excluded.

This clone has just one count. Its antigen is currently unknown. The source of this sequence is a man aged 30-40 years in good health and CMV-seropositive. This sequence joins TRBV10-3 and TRBJ2-1; D gene uncertain. What was sequenced was PBMCs. The CDR3 sequence is CAISESVSLRRNEQFF. Here the CDR3 DNA reads TGTGCCATCAGTGAGTCTGTTAGCCTACGAAGGAATGAGCAGTTCTTC.